Following are 2 T cell receptor beta chains from one sample sequenced in a study of graft-versus-host responses after intestinal transplantation. TCRdb's copy holds only in-frame clones and misses some; the assay was immunoSEQ multiplex PCR. The sample has tens of thousands of clones; around nine tenths are singletons. The antigens these receptors bind are not known. Sequencing used unstimulated CD8+ T cells sorted from spleen or lymph node cells, obtained before intestinal transplant. These receptors originate from a human donor who received an intestinal transplant.

The V gene is TRBV11-2, the J gene TRBJ1-2; TRBD1 might be the D (5 bases). Trimming took off 1 base at V and 2 bases at J, with 8 bases between the two ends. The CDR3 is made up of 14 amino acids. Germline V gene data show CDR1 as SGHAT and CDR2 as FQNNGV. CDR3 residues: CASSLGRTNYGYTF. The CDR3 region has the DNA TGTGCCAGCAGCTTAGGACGGACAAACTATGGCTACACCTTC.

This chain joins TRBV7-9 and TRBJ1-1; a possible D gene is TRBD1 (6 bases). The CDR3 consists of 13 residues. V shed 2 bases and J shed 4 bases, with 8 bases lying between them. Germline CDR1 is SEHNR and CDR2 is FQNEAQ (reference sequence). The CDR3 is CASSLSRGTEAFF. The CDR3 DNA reads as TGTGCCAGCAGCTTATCCAGGGGCACTGAAGCTTTCTTT.